This T cell receptor (beta chain) emerged from a study of cytomegalovirus exposure and HLA in healthy donors. Overall study: The same platform was used for the 95 to 150 validation repertoires and the approximately 670 first-cohort repertoires, a later analysis reported.

CDR3 length: 15 residues. Trimming cost V 8 bases and J 4 bases, with 20 bases left between them. Germline CDR1 reads LNHDA; CDR2 reads SQIVND (reference sequence). Study results and limitations: For cytomegalovirus status, the classifier reportedly gave diagnoses with high specificity and sensitivity. Overall, approximately 180 TCR beta chains were annotated as cytomegalovirus-associated. Confirmation was obtained in vitro that three CMV-associated chains are specific for CMV antigens.

A note on this clone: Its antigen is undetermined.

Assay used: immunoSEQ multiplex PCR; TCRdb lists only in-frame clones, some missing. The repertoire consists of 100,000 to 150,000 clones, with approximately 91% occurring once and the leading ten covering 1.5% to 2%. Sequencing input: PBMCs. This TCR derives from a woman aged 18-35 years in good health and CMV-seronegative. The genes are TRBV19 and TRBJ1-2, with D perhaps TRBD1 (5 bases). The CDR3 loop is CASGVAGGTGYGYTF. CDR3 nucleotide sequence: TGTGCCAGTGGGGTAGCGGGAGGGACGGGCTATGGCTACACCTTC.